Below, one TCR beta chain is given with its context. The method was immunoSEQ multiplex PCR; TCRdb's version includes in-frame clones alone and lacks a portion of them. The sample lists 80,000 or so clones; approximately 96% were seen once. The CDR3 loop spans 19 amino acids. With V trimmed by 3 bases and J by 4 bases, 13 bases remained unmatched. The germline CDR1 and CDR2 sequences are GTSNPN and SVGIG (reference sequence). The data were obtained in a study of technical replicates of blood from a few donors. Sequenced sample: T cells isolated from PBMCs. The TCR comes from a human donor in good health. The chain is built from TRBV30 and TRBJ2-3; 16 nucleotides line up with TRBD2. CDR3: CAWSGIGTSGRGLADTQYF. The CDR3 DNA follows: TGTGCCTGGAGCGGGATAGGGACTAGCGGGAGGGGACTGGCAGATACGCAGTATTTT.